The clone carrying this TCR beta chain has just one count. Only in-frame clones appear in the TCRdb table, and some are missing; sequencing was by immunoSEQ multiplex PCR. The sample records around 260,000 clones, 88% being singletons. Seattle cases were enrolled at active infection and followed longitudinally. There are 17 residues in the CDR3. The V segment lost 5 bases and the J segment 4 bases; nucleotides outside the gene matches: 10. Germline values: CDR1 SGHVS, CDR2 FQNEAQ. The data are from a study of blood T cell repertoires in COVID-19. Specimen: peripheral blood. This receptor was taken from a woman between 65 and 79 years old with COVID-19, enrolled during active disease. This chain joins TRBV7-8 and TRBJ1-5; the match to TRBD1 covers 11 bases. The CDR3 is CASSPWTGGFRNQPQHF. The CDR3 DNA is TGTGCCAGCAGCCCTTGGACAGGGGGCTTCCGAAATCAGCCCCAGCATTTT.